This T cell receptor (beta chain) was identified in a study of blood T cell repertoires in COVID-19. Recovered Cohort 3 donors showed two negative PCRs, clearance, or symptom resolution. Assay: immunoSEQ multiplex PCR; the TCRdb copy retains only in-frame clones and omits some. The sample holds approximately 150,000 clones; 80% to 90% are singletons and the top ten take nearly 15%. This clone was seen a few times. Germline is not matched at one junction end, which may reflect a read error. This sequence originates from a man in his forties or fifties who had recovered from COVID-19. The sequenced sample was PBMCs or T cells enriched from blood (not recorded which).

In nucleotides, the CDR3 is TGTGCCAGCAGCCACAGCGCCACCTCCGACAATGAGCAGTTCTTC. This gives the protein CASSHSATSDNEQFF. The V and J genes are TRBV3-1 (or the pseudogene TRBV3-2) and TRBJ2-1; D remains unclear. Germline V gene sequence: CDR1 LGHDT, CDR2 YNNKEL (reference sequence). The CDR3 loop spans 15 amino acids.